This entry lists 18 T cell receptor beta chains sequenced from one sample in a study of cytomegalovirus exposure and HLA in healthy donors. It was with 60 Vbeta and 13 Jbeta primers that the PCR ran. Produced via immunoSEQ multiplex PCR; TCRdb's table is partial and in-frame only. The data contain approximately 86,000 clones, about 85% of them singletons. The specimen sequenced was PBMCs. The receptors originated from a man aged 40-49 years in good health and CMV-seropositive.

In this sample, this clone turned up once. The chain couples TRBV19 to TRBJ1-2; TRBD1 matches 8 bases. The V gene end was trimmed by 6 bases and the J gene end by 6 bases; junction bases not matched to a gene: 9. The CDR3 extends over 14 amino acids. CDR1 is LNHDA and CDR2 is SQIVND in the germline V gene (reference sequence). CDR3 region: CASSIFQGANGYTF. For the CDR3, the DNA is TGTGCCAGTAGCATATTTCAGGGGGCAAATGGCTACACCTTC. The full variable domain, its missing parts supplied by reference TRBV19 and TRBJ1-2, is DGGITQSPKYLFRKEGQNVTLSCEQNLNHDAMYWYRQDPGQGLRLIYYSQIVNDFQKGDIAEGYSVSREKKESFPLTVTSAQKNPTAFYLCASSIFQGANGYTFGSGTRLTVV.

V gene TRBV11-1 combines with J gene TRBJ2-1; D not resolved. Per the germline V gene, CDR1 is SGHAT and CDR2 is FQDESV (reference sequence). V lost 2 bases and J 5 bases, leaving 10 bases between the germline ends. This CDR3 contains 14 residues. The CDR3 nucleotides read TGTGCCAGCAGCTTAAAGTATGGCCACAATGAGCAGTTCTTC. Its protein product is CASSLKYGHNEQFF.

The CDR3 coding sequence is TGTGCCAGCAGCCAGGGGGGATATGGCTACACCTTC. It codes for CASSQGGYGYTF. The rearrangement uses TRBV13 and TRBJ1-2; 7 bases line up with TRBD1. V lost 5 bases, J lost 5 bases, and 2 bases stayed unmatched. The CDR3 contains 12 residues. Per the germline V gene, CDR1 is PRHDT and CDR2 is FYEKMQ (reference sequence).

The CDR3 DNA follows: TGCGCCAGCAGCCGGCTAGCGGCCCAAAGCTCCTACGAGCAGTACTTC. Protein sequence: CASSRLAAQSSYEQYF. The genes are TRBV4-1 and TRBJ2-7; 7 bases agree with TRBD2. The CDR3 has 16 amino acids. Trimming took 4 bases from V and 0 from J; bases not matched to a gene: 9. Germline-derived CDR1 and CDR2 are MGHRA and YSYEKL.

The table lists this clone with a count of one. This sequence joins TRBV19 and TRBJ1-1; D is uncertain. Deletions cut 3 bases from V and 6 bases from J, with 11 bases between. In germline, CDR1 is LNHDA, CDR2 SQIVND (reference sequence). This CDR3 has 13 residues. This CDR3 reads CASSILSSAEAFF. The CDR3 nucleotides are TGTGCCAGTAGTATCCTCTCCTCGGCTGAAGCTTTCTTT.

This chain connects TRBV11-2 to TRBJ1-4, with 7 bases lining up with TRBD1. The CDR3 extends over 14 amino acids. Trimming at V came to 4 bases and at J to 5 bases, leaving 4 bases not matched to a gene. The V gene's germline CDR1 is SGHAT and CDR2 FQNNGV. In DNA, the CDR3 is TGTGCCAGCAGCTCTCGGACAGGAAATGAAAAACTGTTTTTT. Translated, it gives CASSSRTGNEKLFF. The full variable domain, completed using reference TRBV11-2 and TRBJ1-4, is EAGVAQSPRYKIIEKRQSVAFWCNPISGHATLYWYQQILGQGPKLLIQFQNNGVVDDSQLPKDRFSAERLKGVDSTLKIQPAKLEDSAVYLCASSSRTGNEKLFFGSGTQLSVL.

CDR3 sequence: CASSGYTGKKLNTEAFF. CDR3 in DNA: TGTGCCAGCAGTGGATATACTGGTAAGAAACTGAACACTGAAGCTTTCTTT. This sequence joins TRBV6-1 and TRBJ1-1; D gene uncertain. Germline V lookup: CDR1 MNHNS, CDR2 SASEGT. The germline V and J ends were trimmed by 4 bases and 0 bases, with 18 bases remaining between them. CDR3 length: 17 amino acids.

The CDR3 nucleotides are TGTGCCAGCAGTGAAGACAGTTATTACTCCTACGAGCAGTACTTC. The encoded protein is CASSEDSYYSYEQYF. The chain carries TRBV6-1 and TRBJ2-7; unclear D gene. The length of the CDR3 is 15 residues. V gave up 1 base and J gave up 0 bases, with 10 bases separating them. CDR1 and CDR2 from the germline V gene are MNHNS and SASEGT.

This clone is a singleton in its sample. The genes are TRBV19 and TRBJ1-1; D not resolved. Trimming removed 3 bases at V and 1 base at J, with 6 bases between. This CDR3 has 13 residues. From germline, CDR1 is LNHDA and CDR2 SQIVND (reference sequence). The CDR3 bases are TGTGCCAGTAGTATGAGAGAGAACACTGAAGCTTTCTTT. Translating it yields CASSMRENTEAFF. The full variable domain, in which reference TRBV19 and TRBJ1-1 provide the parts outside the CDR3, is DGGITQSPKYLFRKEGQNVTLSCEQNLNHDAMYWYRQDPGQGLRLIYYSQIVNDFQKGDIAEGYSVSREKKESFPLTVTSAQKNPTAFYLCASSMRENTEAFFGQGTRLTVV.

In DNA, the CDR3 is TGTGCCAGCAGTTACTCGGGGACTAGCGGGGGGGGTGAGCAGTTCTTC. Amino acid sequence: CASSYSGTSGGGEQFF. The chain is built from TRBV6-6 and TRBJ2-1; TRBD2 matches at 16 bases. The CDR3 contains 16 residues. V trimming: 0 bases; J trimming: 9 bases; junction bases outside the gene matches: 2. In germline, CDR1 is MNHNY, CDR2 SVGAGI (reference sequence).

The chain joins TRBV19 to TRBJ2-1; 15 nucleotides align to TRBD2. Germline CDR1 and CDR2: LNHDA and SQIVND (reference sequence). With V trimmed by 4 bases and J by 9 bases, 4 bases remained unmatched. This CDR3 has 15 residues. The DNA of the CDR3 is TGTGCCAGTAGTAGGACTAGCGGGGGGGCCAGTGAGCAGTTCTTC. As protein: CASSRTSGGASEQFF.

V gene TRBV7-6 combines with J gene TRBJ2-5; perhaps TRBD2 as D (6 bases). Trimming took off 0 bases at V and 4 bases at J, with 18 bases between the two ends. There are 17 residues in the CDR3. Germline CDR1 SGHVS, CDR2 FNYEAQ. CDR3 loop: CASSLAPSGLLRETQYF. CDR3 DNA sequence: TGTGCCAGCAGCTTAGCGCCCAGCGGGTTGCTTCGAGAGACCCAGTACTTC.

The chain is built from TRBV27 and TRBJ2-1, with TRBD2 identical over 8 bases. V dropped 2 bases and J dropped 3; count of bases not matched to a gene: 0. Germline V lookup: CDR1 MNHEY, CDR2 SMNVEV (reference sequence). The CDR3 is 14 residues long. The CDR3 region has the DNA TGTGCCAGCAGTTTAGGGACTAGCTACAATGAGCAGTTCTTC. It specifies CASSLGTSYNEQFF.

This chain links TRBV5-3 with TRBJ2-5; weak D call: TRBD1 (5 bases). TRBV5-3 is reported as an ORF; its role is uncertain. The CDR3 covers 15 residues. V dropped 1 base and J dropped 5 bases, with 15 bases sitting between them. Here the CDR3 DNA reads TGTGCCAGAAGCTTGAGGACACTTATATGGGAGACCCAGTACTTC. Translated: CARSLRTLIWETQYF.

V and J are TRBV7-3 and TRBJ1-1; D remains unclear. Germline CDR1 and CDR2: SGHTA and FQGTGA. V lost 3 bases to trimming and J lost 8 bases, with 13 bases between them. The CDR3 is 13 residues long. CDR3 in amino acids: CASSLTRISEAFF. The CDR3 coding sequence is TGTGCCAGCAGCTTGACTAGGATATCCGAAGCTTTCTTT.

This clone was counted once. J is TRBJ2-1 and V is TRBV7-3, with 7 bases aligning to TRBD2. Looked up from germline, CDR1 is SGHTA and CDR2 is FQGTGA. The CDR3 totals 15 residues. The junction had 6 bases not matched to a gene; V was cut back by 4 bases and J by 3 bases. CDR3 amino acids: CASSSGRGNYNEQFF. For the CDR3, the DNA is TGTGCCAGCAGCTCCGGGCGGGGGAACTACAATGAGCAGTTCTTC.

This clone was counted between two and nine times. This chain links TRBV27 with TRBJ2-7; 7 bases agree with TRBD2. Trimming at V came to 6 bases and at J to 4 bases, leaving 21 bases not matched to a gene. Germline V gives CDR1 MNHEY, CDR2 SMNVEV (reference sequence). The CDR3 is 18 residues long. The CDR3 DNA reads TGTGCCAGCAGCTTCCAGACCAAAGCGGGGATTAAACCTTACGAGCAGTACTTC. This codes for CASSFQTKAGIKPYEQYF.

This chain connects TRBV7-2 to TRBJ2-3; 8 bases agree with TRBD2. Germline V gene sequence: CDR1 SGHTA, CDR2 FQGNSA. The length of the CDR3 is 16 residues. Trimming removed 3 bases from V and 5 bases from J; junction bases left unmatched: 10. Here the CDR3 DNA reads TGTGCCAGCAGCTTCCAAGCGGGGGTACCGGGAGATACGCAGTATTTT. Translated, it gives CASSFQAGVPGDTQYF.